Sequencing of this T cell receptor beta chain was carried out in a study of tumor-infiltrating lymphocytes in primary liver carcinoma. The CDR3 sequence is 17 residues long. Germline lookup yields CDR1 SGHAT and CDR2 FQNNGV. Production of TCR beta cDNA used around 500 ng total RNA together with a constant-region primer. Three nested multiplex PCR rounds of slightly modified ARM-PCR generated TCR beta libraries. For around 9 cycles apiece, the opening two PCR rounds ran with TRBV1-TRBV30 forward primers and a C-beta reverse primer. TCRdb re-derived calls from the multiplex PCR reads in MiXCR, one entry per CDR3 protein. The sample has about 180,000 distinct CDR3 sequences, about 60% seen once. Blood RNA originated from unsorted whole blood, with germline DNA additionally extracted. This clonotype was recorded only once. One end of the junction varies from germline; a read error may be responsible.

The clonotype was recovered from a man between 40 and 49 years old with primary liver carcinoma and hepatitis B virus infection. The rearrangement uses TRBV11-2 and TRBJ2-6, with D perhaps assigned TRBD1 or TRBD2 (5 bases each). Sequencing was done on a sample of peripheral blood. CDR3 sequence reads: CASTLTSGNSGANALTF. The CDR3 bases are TGTGCCAGCACCCTCACTTCCGGGAACTCTGGGGCCAACGCCCTGACTTTC.